One and the same sample provided the 17 T cell receptor beta chains below, sequenced in a study of cytomegalovirus exposure and HLA in healthy donors. Sequenced by immunoSEQ multiplex PCR; TCRdb stores in-frame clones only, minus some. The sample records 150,000 to 200,000 clones, roughly 82% being singletons. The specimen was PBMCs. These receptor sequences come from a woman aged 25 to 45 in good health and CMV-seropositive.

The chain carries TRBV10-3 and TRBJ2-2; a possible D gene is TRBD1 (5 bases). Per the germline V gene, CDR1 is ENHRY and CDR2 is SYGVKD. V lost 2 bases to trimming and J lost 6 bases, with 13 bases between them. The CDR3 is made up of 15 amino acids. This CDR3 is CAISETGSGAGELFF. The CDR3 DNA reads TGTGCCATCAGTGAGACAGGATCCGGCGCCGGGGAGCTGTTTTTT.

The chain has TRBV19 and TRBJ1-5; 9 bases map to TRBD1. The germline V gene encodes CDR1 LNHDA and CDR2 SQIVND (reference sequence). This CDR3 region has 17 residues. J was trimmed by 7 bases and V by 3 bases; bases with no gene match: 13. CDR3 residues: CASSINLGQGSRQPQHF. The CDR3 DNA reads as TGTGCCAGTAGTATCAATCTGGGACAGGGAAGTCGGCAGCCCCAGCATTTT.

In this sample, this clone turned up once. V and J are TRBV19 and TRBJ2-1; TRBD2 matches 9 bases. V was pared by 5 bases and J by 5 bases, with 7 bases of the junction left unmatched. The germline CDR1 and CDR2 sequences are LNHDA and SQIVND (reference sequence). This CDR3 spans 15 amino acids. In DNA, the CDR3 is TGTGCCAGTAGTCCTGCAGCGGGAGGCAACAATGAGCAGTTCTTC. It yields the protein CASSPAAGGNNEQFF.

The rearrangement joins TRBV20-1 to TRBJ2-4; D uncertain. This CDR3 contains 11 residues. Trimming pared 7 bases from V and 5 bases from J, leaving 9 bases between. Germline CDR1 and CDR2: DFQATT and SNEGSKA (reference sequence). The CDR3, as DNA: TGCAGTGGAGAGATCCAAAACATTCAGTACTTC. Translated, it gives CSGEIQNIQYF.

The rearrangement joins TRBV27 to TRBJ2-1, with D tentatively TRBD1 (6 bases). Trimming stripped 1 base from V and 8 bases from J, with 12 bases between. Germline values: CDR1 MNHEY, CDR2 SMNVEV (reference sequence). This CDR3 spans 14 amino acids. The CDR3 reads CASSLFTGLDEQFF. The CDR3, as DNA: TGTGCCAGCAGTTTATTTACAGGGCTGGATGAGCAGTTCTTC.

The rearrangement uses TRBV18 and TRBJ2-5; D unresolved. V was clipped by 0 bases and J by 2 bases, with 10 bases between them. The germline CDR1 and CDR2 sequences are KGHSH and LQKENI. The CDR3 totals 15 residues. CDR3 sequence: CASSPPSRIQETQYF. The CDR3 DNA is TGTGCCAGCTCACCACCGTCGCGGATACAAGAGACCCAGTACTTC.

This chain joins TRBV29-1 and TRBJ2-5; possible D gene TRBD1, 5 bases. Germline loops: CDR1 SQVTM, CDR2 ANQGSEA. The CDR3 is made up of 12 amino acids. V lost 6 bases, J lost 3 bases, and 11 bases lay in between. CDR3 amino acids: CSVRGNEETQYF. CDR3 DNA: TGCAGCGTAAGGGGAAACGAAGAGACCCAGTACTTC. Full variable domain (remainder filled in from reference TRBV29-1 and TRBJ2-5): SAVISQKPSRDICQRGTSLTIQCQVDSQVTMMFWYRQQPGQSLTLIATANQGSEATYESGFVIDKFPISRPNLTFSTLTVSNMSPEDSSIYLCSVRGNEETQYFGPGTRLLVL.

V usage is TRBV5-1 and J usage is TRBJ2-1; D perhaps matches TRBD1 (5 bases). The CDR3 is 15 amino acids. V was trimmed by 1 base and J by 3 bases, leaving 11 bases between them. Germline V gene lookup returns CDR1 SGHRS and CDR2 YFSETQ. For the CDR3, the DNA is TGCGCCAGCAGCTTGAGTCCCAGGGACTACAATGAGCAGTTCTTC. Its translation: CASSLSPRDYNEQFF. Full variable domain (outside the CDR3, taken from reference TRBV5-1 and TRBJ2-1): KAGVTQTPRYLIKTRGQQVTLSCSPISGHRSVSWYQQTPGQGLQFLFEYFSETQRNKGNFPGRFSGRQFSNSRSEMNVSTLELGDSALYLCASSLSPRDYNEQFFGPGTRLTVL.

V and J are TRBV27 and TRBJ2-5; D gene unclear. Trimming stripped 2 bases from V and 7 bases from J, with 5 bases between. Germline V gives CDR1 MNHEY, CDR2 SMNVEV (reference sequence). The CDR3 loop spans 11 amino acids. The CDR3: CASSLGPTQYF. Written as DNA, the CDR3 is TGTGCCAGCAGTTTAGGGCCGACCCAGTACTTC.

The chain joins TRBV5-1 to TRBJ2-7; 7 bases fit TRBD1. Losses at the gene ends were 3 bases for V and 3 bases for J; bases not matched to a gene: 6. The CDR3 runs to 14 residues. Germline assignment: CDR1 SGHRS and CDR2 YFSETQ. Written as DNA, the CDR3 is TGCGCCAGCAGCTCTGAGGGGGCGGACTACGAGCAGTACTTC. Translation gives CASSSEGADYEQYF.

The gene calls are TRBV5-1 and TRBJ1-1; TRBD1 aligns across 8 bases. From germline, CDR1 is SGHRS and CDR2 YFSETQ. The trim removed 5 bases at V and 5 bases at J, leaving 14 bases unmatched. CDR3 size: 16 residues. This CDR3 is CASSPPSRGPRTEAFF. The CDR3 nucleotides read TGCGCCAGCAGTCCACCTTCCAGGGGGCCCCGAACTGAAGCTTTCTTT. Full variable domain (outside the CDR3, taken from reference TRBV5-1 and TRBJ1-1): KAGVTQTPRYLIKTRGQQVTLSCSPISGHRSVSWYQQTPGQGLQFLFEYFSETQRNKGNFPGRFSGRQFSNSRSEMNVSTLELGDSALYLCASSPPSRGPRTEAFFGQGTRLTVV.

This rearrangement joins TRBV4-1 to TRBJ2-5; the match to TRBD2 covers 13 bases. The CDR3 runs to 17 residues. Germline values: CDR1 MGHRA, CDR2 YSYEKL. V dropped 0 bases and J dropped 5; count of bases not matched to a gene: 6. CDR3 sequence reads: CASSQEGLAGVRETQYF. CDR3 DNA sequence: TGCGCCAGCAGCCAAGAAGGACTAGCGGGAGTCCGGGAGACCCAGTACTTC.

The chain recombines TRBV2 with TRBJ2-3; D gene unclear. CDR1 is SNHLY, CDR2 FYNNEI, per germline. V lost 7 bases and J lost 6, with 8 bases in between. The CDR3 totals 11 residues. CDR3 loop: CASTAWDTQYF. CDR3 DNA sequence: TGTGCCAGCACCGCGTGGGATACGCAGTATTTT.

The J gene is TRBJ2-5, the V gene TRBV5-1, with 9 nucleotides matching TRBD1. Germline CDR1 SGHRS, CDR2 YFSETQ. This CDR3 contains 16 residues. The junction had 7 bases not matched to a gene; V was cut back by 2 bases and J by 2 bases. The CDR3 region is CASSFDGTGYQETQYF. CDR3 nucleotide sequence: TGCGCCAGCAGCTTTGATGGGACAGGGTATCAAGAGACCCAGTACTTC. The variable domain in full, completed from reference TRBV5-1 and TRBJ2-5, reads KAGVTQTPRYLIKTRGQQVTLSCSPISGHRSVSWYQQTPGQGLQFLFEYFSETQRNKGNFPGRFSGRQFSNSRSEMNVSTLELGDSALYLCASSFDGTGYQETQYFGPGTRLLVL.

CDR3 in amino acids: CASSQSLRGRFGAYNEQFF. The CDR3 coding sequence is TGCGCCAGCAGTCAATCGCTCCGGGGTCGGTTCGGAGCCTACAATGAGCAGTTCTTC. The chain has TRBV23-1 and TRBJ2-1, with D maybe TRBD2 (5 bases). TRBV23-1 is annotated as an ORF whose role is uncertain. This CDR3 comprises 19 residues. The V end lost 0 bases, the J end lost 2 bases, and 20 bases lay between the germline ends.

The gene calls are TRBV7-9 and TRBJ2-1; no definite D call. CDR3 length: 13 amino acids. Germline lookup yields CDR1 SEHNR and CDR2 FQNEAQ (reference sequence). With 1 base removed from V and 6 bases from J, the gap between germline ends came to 7 bases. The CDR3 protein is CASSLGQANEQFF. The CDR3, as DNA: TGTGCCAGCAGCTTAGGGCAGGCCAATGAGCAGTTCTTC.

The chain employs TRBV30 and TRBJ1-1; TRBD1 matches at 10 bases. Germline lookup yields CDR1 GTSNPN and CDR2 SVGIG (reference sequence). V dropped 5 bases and J dropped 11; count of bases not matched to a gene: 11. The length of the CDR3 is 13 residues. The CDR3 loop is CAWDGTGDVAAFF. As DNA, the CDR3 is TGTGCCTGGGACGGGACAGGGGATGTTGCCGCTTTCTTT.